This record looks at one TCR beta chain sequence and its context. The antigen remains undetermined. The data derive from a study of T cell responses to AZD1222 COVID-19 vaccine. Notes on the study in general: CD4 TCRs covered the whole spike, strongest at regions 160-218 and 743-854. Variant regions that are unmutated are reportedly the target of nearly half of spike-specific TCRs. Among the donors, most were white British and more were female, and clonal diversity was possibly underestimated.

In germline, CDR1 is MNHEY, CDR2 SMNVEV (reference sequence). The V gene lost 1 base and the J gene lost 0 bases, with 14 bases spanning the gap. This CDR3 is built from 17 residues. Sequenced by immunoSEQ multiplex PCR; TCRdb stores in-frame clones only, minus some. This sample carries 68,000 or so clones, about nine tenths of them seen once, and the ten largest clones take around 8%. This sequence joins TRBV27 and TRBJ2-3, with a tentative D call TRBD1 (6 bases). The sequence was collected from an adult in good health. The sequencing used peripheral blood, collected on day 0 of AZD1222 vaccination. CDR3 amino acids: CASSLFTGTTSTDTQYF. The CDR3 region has the DNA TGTGCCAGCAGTTTATTTACCGGGACAACGAGCACAGATACGCAGTATTTT.